This is a list of T cell receptor beta chains from one sample in a study of cytomegalovirus exposure and HLA in healthy donors. Produced via immunoSEQ multiplex PCR; TCRdb's table is partial and in-frame only. The table shows 160,000 or so clones, with 72% occurring only once. The sequenced sample consisted of PBMCs. These receptors originate from a human donor in good health. CDR3s include the opening cysteine and the closing phenylalanine or tryptophan. D genes are given only for firm matches. The size of a clone is reported for some rows only, either as once, few or many, or as a class for expanded clones.

cdr3_nt	cdr3_aa	j_call	d_call	cdr3_length	clone_size	v_call
TGTGCCAGCAGCTCGACAGGGGGCCTTTCACCCCTCCACTTT	CASSSTGGLSPLHF	TRBJ1-6	TRBD1	14	once	TRBV7-2
TGTGCCAGCAGCTTTAACAGGGGGCCCTCTGGAAACACCATATATTTT	CASSFNRGPSGNTIYF	TRBJ1-3	TRBD1	16	-	TRBV7-9
TGTGCCAGCAGTTACGACCCAAGGGGTGTATCCTACGAGCAGTACTTC	CASSYDPRGVSYEQYF	TRBJ2-7	-	16	-	TRBV6-6
TGTGCCAGCAGCTTAGAAGGGGGGAACACCGGGGAGCTGTTTTTT	CASSLEGGNTGELFF	TRBJ2-2	-	15	few	TRBV7-2
TGTGCCAGCTCACCACCACTCCGGGCGGGGGTTACTGGGACAGGTCCTTCCTCTGGAAACACCATATATTTT	CASSPPLRAGVTGTGPSSGNTIYF	TRBJ1-3	TRBD1	24	few	TRBV18
TGTGCCAGTAGTATGGGACAATCGAACACTGAAGCTTTCTTT	CASSMGQSNTEAFF	TRBJ1-1	-	14	-	TRBV19
TGTGCCAGCAGTTTAGAGGGACAGGGCAACACCGGGGAGCTGTTTTTT	CASSLEGQGNTGELFF	TRBJ2-2	TRBD1	16	-	TRBV28
TGTGCCAGCAGTGAACAGGGCTTGAGTGAAGCTTTCTTT	CASSEQGLSEAFF	TRBJ1-1	-	13	once	TRBV2
TGCGCCAGCAGCCAAGCGACGAATAGCAACTATGGCTACACCTTC	CASSQATNSNYGYTF	TRBJ1-2	-	15	-	TRBV4-3
TGTGCCAGCACGACAGGGGGGTCCAATCCTTTCGAGCAGTACTTC	CASTTGGSNPFEQYF	TRBJ2-7	TRBD1	15	-	TRBV7-2
TGTGCCAGCAGCGTGGGGGCGAGTCCTTTCTATGGCTACACCTTC	CASSVGASPFYGYTF	TRBJ1-2	-	15	many	TRBV9
TGTGCCAGTAGTACCCGGGCAGGGGTTAAGGAAAAACTGTTTTTT	CASSTRAGVKEKLFF	TRBJ1-4	-	15	-	TRBV19
TGTGCCAGCAGCTTGGTTCGGTCTGGGGGCGATGAAAAACTGTTTTTT	CASSLVRSGGDEKLFF	TRBJ1-4	-	16	-	TRBV5-6
TGTGCCATCAGTGCGGGACAGGTGAACACTGAAGCTTTCTTT	CAISAGQVNTEAFF	TRBJ1-1	TRBD1	14	few	TRBV10-3
TGTGCCATCAGTGAGGGCCGGGATGGCTACACCTTC	CAISEGRDGYTF	TRBJ1-2	-	12	-	TRBV10-3
TGTGCCACCAGCAGAGATCTAGGAGCCAACACTGAAGCTTTCTTT	CATSRDLGANTEAFF	TRBJ1-1	-	15	-	TRBV15
TGTGCCAGCAGCAAAGGACGAAAAACGGACAGGGAAGCCTACGAGCAGTACTTC	CASSKGRKTDREAYEQYF	TRBJ2-7	-	18	-	TRBV21-1
TGTGCCAGCAGAATCGGCCCAGGCGTGGGCAATGAGCAGTTCTTC	CASRIGPGVGNEQFF	TRBJ2-1	-	15	-	TRBV5-6
TGTGCCAGCAGCCAAGATACAAAGGGGTCCTATAATTCACCCCTCCACTTT	CASSQDTKGSYNSPLHF	TRBJ1-6	-	17	-	TRBV4-2
TGTGCCAGCAGCTTAGAGGGGAACACTGAAGCTTTCTTT	CASSLEGNTEAFF	TRBJ1-1	-	13	-	TRBV7-3
TGTGCCAGTAGTACTCCAGGGAACACTGAAGCTTTCTTT	CASSTPGNTEAFF	TRBJ1-1	-	13	-	TRBV19
TGTGCCGGCAGCAAGGGGGCCGACTACACCTTC	CAGSKGADYTF	TRBJ1-2	-	11	-	TRBV21-1
TGTGCCAGCAGCTTGTATAGGGGGGGCTACACCTTC	CASSLYRGGYTF	TRBJ1-2	-	12	few	TRBV5-6
TGCGCCAGCAGCCCGACAGGGGGAGACTACGAGCAGTACTTC	CASSPTGGDYEQYF	TRBJ2-7	TRBD1	14	-	TRBV4-3
TGTGCCAGCAGTGACCAGGGATGGTCTCAGCCCCAGCATTTT	CASSDQGWSQPQHF	TRBJ1-5	-	14	few	TRBV6-1
TGTGCCACCAGCAGAGGAGGAGGGGCCGGGAGTGAAAAACTGTTTTTT	CATSRGGGAGSEKLFF	TRBJ1-4	-	16	-	TRBV15
TGTGCCAGCAGCGTACCGGGACGGGGGGCGGCTGGCTACACCTTC	CASSVPGRGAAGYTF	TRBJ1-2	-	15	-	TRBV27
TGTGCCAGCAGCTTGCCTGGCAGGGAGGTGAACACTGAAGCTTTCTTT	CASSLPGREVNTEAFF	TRBJ1-1	-	16	few	TRBV5-6
TGCGCCAGCAGTGTAGGGACTAGTGGGACCTATGAGACCCAGTACTTC	CASSVGTSGTYETQYF	TRBJ2-5	TRBD2	16	once	TRBV10-2
TGTGCCAGCAGCTTAGTACTAGCGGGGGGCTCCTACGAGCAGTACTTC	CASSLVLAGGSYEQYF	TRBJ2-7	TRBD2	16	-	TRBV7-6
TGTGCCAGTAGCTCTAGCGGGGGGGCGGGCGATACGCAGTATTTT	CASSSSGGAGDTQYF	TRBJ2-3	TRBD2	15	-	TRBV19
TGCGCCAGCAGTTTACAAGAGACCCAGTACTTC	CASSLQETQYF	TRBJ2-5	-	11	-	TRBV5-1
TGTGCCAGCAGCGTAGTTTGGGGGGAGAACACTGAAGCTTTCTTT	CASSVVWGENTEAFF	TRBJ1-1	-	15	-	TRBV9
TGTGCCAGCAGCCAGAGGACAGGGGCTGGAAACACCATATATTTT	CASSQRTGAGNTIYF	TRBJ1-3	TRBD1	15	-	TRBV7-9
TGTGCCAGCAGAGCCGACAGTATGAACACTGAAGCTTTCTTT	CASRADSMNTEAFF	TRBJ1-1	-	14	few	TRBV6-4
TGTGCCAGTAGTATATTTGTGGCAGATTCCTCCTACGAGCAGTACTTC	CASSIFVADSSYEQYF	TRBJ2-7	-	16	-	TRBV19
TGTGCCAGCAGTGACTGGGGGAGGGGTTCCTACGAGCAGTACTTC	CASSDWGRGSYEQYF	TRBJ2-7	TRBD2	15	-	TRBV25-1
TGCGCCAGCAGCATTGGACAGACCTACGAGCAGTACTTC	CASSIGQTYEQYF	TRBJ2-7	-	13	-	TRBV5-1
TGCGCCAGCTCTATAGCGGGGGGCCCGAACACCGGGGAGCTGTTTTTT	CASSIAGGPNTGELFF	TRBJ2-2	TRBD2	16	once	TRBV5-1
TGTGCCAGCAGCTTCCAGAGCGGGGAAACTGCCAAAAACATTCAGTACTTC	CASSFQSGETAKNIQYF	TRBJ2-4	TRBD2	17	-	TRBV7-2
TGTGCCAGCAGTTCGGGACTCAACGGCGAGCAGTACTTC	CASSSGLNGEQYF	TRBJ2-7	-	13	-	TRBV6-5
TGTGCCAGCAGAGGACAGTACTATGGCTACACCTTC	CASRGQYYGYTF	TRBJ1-2	-	12	-	TRBV6-1
TGTGCCAGCAGGCCGGGACAGGGGGCTGTCGAGCAGTACTTC	CASRPGQGAVEQYF	TRBJ2-7	TRBD1	14	-	TRBV6-1
TGTGCCAGCAGGGCCCGAGACAGGGTTTACGAGCAGTACTTC	CASRARDRVYEQYF	TRBJ2-7	TRBD1	14	-	TRBV6-1
TGTGCCAGCAGCTTGGGGGGAGGGGGGCGACAGGAAAAACTGTTTTTT	CASSLGGGGRQEKLFF	TRBJ1-4	-	16	-	TRBV5-4
TGTGCCAGCAGCCGCGGGACTAGCGGATACAATGAGCAGTTCTTC	CASSRGTSGYNEQFF	TRBJ2-1	TRBD2	15	-	TRBV7-9
TGTGCCAGCAGTCCCCGGACTAGCGGGGGAGCAGATACGCAGTATTTT	CASSPRTSGGADTQYF	TRBJ2-3	TRBD2	16	-	TRBV2
TGTGCCGGAGGAACTAACTATGGCTACACCTTC	CAGGTNYGYTF	TRBJ1-2	-	11	-	TRBV19
TGCAGCGCGGGACAGGGGATGGCAAACATTCAGTACTTC	CSAGQGMANIQYF	TRBJ2-4	TRBD1	13	-	TRBV29-1
TGTGCCAGCAGTTCTCCCAATAGGGGCGCTAATGAAAAACTGTTTTTT	CASSSPNRGANEKLFF	TRBJ1-4	-	16	-	TRBV27
TGTGCCACCAGCAGAGATCTTCCTAGCGGGGGGATGGCGACGCAGTATTTT	CATSRDLPSGGMATQYF	TRBJ2-3	TRBD2	17	-	TRBV15
TGTGCCAGCAGCTTAGCAGCGGACAGGCCCGAGCAGTACTTC	CASSLAADRPEQYF	TRBJ2-7	TRBD1	14	-	TRBV7-9
TGTGCCAGCAGTTACGCTTCCGGGACAAGGGGCTATGGCTACACCTTC	CASSYASGTRGYGYTF	TRBJ1-2	-	16	-	TRBV6-5
TGTGCCATCAGTGAGCCCGGACAACCCACCTACGAGCAGTACTTC	CAISEPGQPTYEQYF	TRBJ2-7	-	15	-	TRBV10-3
TGTGCCAGCAGTCGACAGGGATCTGGAAACACCATATATTTC	CASSRQGSGNTIYF	TRBJ1-3	TRBD1	14	-	TRBV6-5
TGCGCCAGCACTGGGACAGGGAGTGATGAAAAACTGTTTTTT	CASTGTGSDEKLFF	TRBJ1-4	TRBD1	14	-	TRBV10-2
TGTGCCACCCAACCCGGGGGGCAAGAGACCCAGTACTTC	CATQPGGQETQYF	TRBJ2-5	TRBD2	13	-	TRBV6-5